Here is one TCR beta chain with its context. This sample stems from a study of blood T cell repertoires in COVID-19. For the study at large: The United States, Italy and Spain were the sources of the acute and convalescent COVID-19 samples. Sources were T cells, B-cell-depleted T cells, or PBMCs; the material itself was cDNA or gDNA.

The CDR3 length is 16 residues. CDR1 is WNHNN, CDR2 SYGVQD, per germline (reference sequence). The V and J ends lost 1 base and 4 bases, in that order; junction bases with no gene match: 8. Original analysis: Estimation of nucleated cell counts was performed using reference gene primer amplification. The protocol was immunoSEQ multiplex PCR, while the TCRdb copy is restricted to in-frame clones and leaves out a portion. The V and J calls and clone size were taken over from that table, and D and trimming were inferred from the DNA. The sample has about 45,000 clones; 88% are singletons. Sequences were obtained from peripheral blood. This receptor was obtained from a human donor in a cohort sampled during active COVID-19. The J gene is TRBJ2-5, the V gene TRBV10-1; TRBD2 matches at 8 bases. CDR3: CASSEFTSGPRETQYF. CDR3 in DNA: TGCGCCAGCAGTGAGTTTACTAGCGGACCCCGAGAGACCCAGTACTTC.